This TCR beta chain comes out of a study of shared clonotypes between healthy human individuals (TCRdb year 2020). In the study overall: The cohort comprised a couple of women and a few men aged 18 to 49 years. Libraries were prepared and TCR repertoires were sequenced by different laboratories using diverse techniques, in order to increase sequencing depth and limit assay-specific biases. Blood TCR repertoires of about 5 healthy adults were deeply sequenced to estimate repertoire size and the extent of clonotype sharing between individuals. For each donor, three plates each were used for CD4 naive and CD4 memory, two plates were used for CD8 naive, and one plate was used for CD8 memory. Leukapheresis yielded between about 0.94 and 8.9 billion PBMCs per donor.

Donors were healthy HIV-negative adults with no recently reported acute infections or vaccinations. All donors were Caucasian adults living in Nashville, Tennessee, USA. The CD8 memory samples were a combination of magnetically selected CD45RO+ cells and CCR7-negative CD45RA+ effector memory (TemRA) cells. Blood was obtained by leukapheresis, after which PBMCs were separated by Ficoll-Histopaque density gradient centrifugation and cryopreserved in liquid nitrogen vapor phase. Analytical flow cytometry was used to check the purity and quantity of each magnetically sorted T cell population. Genomic DNA was isolated from every sorted fraction and measured by UV absorbance on a Nanodrop 2000c. TCR CDR3 regions were amplified from genomic DNA by multiplex PCR using the deep immunoSEQ assay. Extracted genomic DNA from each cell subset was distributed evenly across all wells of several immunoSEQ 96-well plates, and each plate was treated as a replicate. Each replicate PCR for sorted subsets received roughly 0.2 ug genomic DNA, equal to around 32,000 T cell genomes. The purified libraries were quantified using a Qubit 3.0 fluorometer, sized with a Bioanalyzer 2100, and then quantified again using the KAPA Library Quantification kit. A separate single-read 150-cycle Illumina NextSeq 550 flow cell was used to sequence each immunoSEQ 96-well plate. The authors' pipeline ran thus. Because the immunoSEQ output included only junctional sequences and no quality scores, the filtering could not be the same as the filtering used for full-length reads. Sequences were annotated with PyIR, a Python wrapper for IgBLAST v1.9, using IMGT germline references to assign V/J genes and CDR3. Reads were filtered out if the reads had weak V/J assignments (E-value above 1e-6), no CDR3, stop codons, out-of-frame junctions, or ambiguous translated residues. A V3J clonotype was defined by an identical inferred V gene, J gene, and CDR3 amino acid sequence. To compute the percentage overlap between repertoires, the number of shared unique clonotypes was divided by the size of the smaller repertoire. Richness of each repertoire was evaluated using RTK rarefaction, the Chao1 estimator, and Recon v2.1 estimates of unobserved clonotypes. For all TCRbeta clonotypes obtained by the gDNA method from a few donors, generation probabilities were computed with OLGA. Held by TCRdb, this immuneACCESS table contains in-frame sequences only and omits some clones. Under half of the omission traces to an unresolved V gene where checked; the cause of the rest is unknown. V, J and clone size reflect that table, while D and trimming were determined from the DNA. This sample holds 550,000 to 800,000 clones; roughly 88% were observed only once. The ten largest clones capture approximately 35% of the sample.

The junction shows trimming of 8 bases on V and 3 bases on J, and the gene matches do not reach 18 bases of it. Reading the germline V gene (reference sequence) gives CDR1 MNHEY and CDR2 SMNVEV. From the cysteine through the phenylalanine, the CDR3 covers 18 amino acids. Just CDR3 DNA is preserved here, 54 bases in frame from base 1. Paper-wide results and their limitations: Compared with non-shared clonotypes, clonotypes shared by all four sorted-subset donors had higher generation probabilities. Only blood was sampled, and tissue TCR repertoires likely differ from those in blood. When a few donors were compared, the shared fraction of clonotypes was 5% to 6.5% for naive CD4, about 4% for naive CD8, more than 2% for memory CD4, and roughly 0.4% for memory CD8. Even with the large sequencing depth, rarefaction of the sorted-subset datasets indicated that sequencing was incomplete. Pairwise subsampling led to the expectation that sequencing depth would affect the degree of clonotype sharing among donors. The genetic and exposure-history diversity represented was limited by the small number of donors. Larger estimated clonotype richness was generally found for naive subsets than for memory subsets.

On this clone: The clone's antigen remains unknown. Per-base quality was not reported, and no clone a single base away is much larger than it.

The sequenced material came from memory CD8+ T cells from PBMCs. Read against the paper, the sample's cell subset or site label means: CD45RO+ cells pooled with CCR7-negative TemRA cells. This clonotype was obtained from a man between 18 and 35 years old in good health. Some clones in this sample may be carry-over from other donors' samples. The chain is encoded by TRBV27 joined to TRBJ2-1, and 8 junction bases match TRBD1. The CDR3 has the sequence CASGGDRGITGYYNEQFF. The nucleotide sequence is TGTGCCAGCGGCGGCGACAGGGGAATAACCGGATACTACAATGAGCAGTTCTTC.